This is a list of T cell receptor beta chains from one sample in a study of blood T cell repertoires in COVID-19. Clones were read by immunoSEQ multiplex PCR, and TCRdb kept only the in-frame ones, dropping some. The table lists 180,000 or so clones, about 88% of them singletons. Sequences were obtained from peripheral blood. These receptors all stem from a man between 18 and 35 years old with acute or convalescent COVID-19. The CDR3 runs from the conserved cysteine through the conserved F or W. Each record gives: J gene, clone size, D gene, V gene, CDR3 protein, CDR3 DNA. D genes are given only for firm matches. Clone size is stated in some rows and not others, as once, few, many or a class when expanded.

TRBJ1-2 | few | TRBD1 | TRBV5-4 | CASSHDRVRYGYTF | TGTGCCAGCAGCCACGACAGGGTTCGGTATGGCTACACCTTC
TRBJ2-7 | NA | NA | TRBV20-1 | CSAASYEQYF | TGCAGTGCAGCCTCCTACGAGCAGTACTTC
TRBJ2-1 | NA | TRBD1 | TRBV5-1 | CASSLSATGDNEQFF | TGCGCCAGCAGCTTATCCGCGACAGGGGACAATGAGCAGTTCTTC
TRBJ2-3 | NA | NA | TRBV11-2 | CASSLVGGGSDTQYF | TGTGCCAGCAGCTTAGTTGGGGGGGGCTCAGATACGCAGTATTTT
TRBJ2-2 | NA | NA | TRBV7-9 | CASSQGGELFF | TGTGCCAGCAGCCAGGGTGGGGAGCTGTTTTTT
TRBJ2-7 | NA | NA | TRBV10-3 | CAISVVAQGNGEQYF | TGTGCCATCAGTGTAGTCGCGCAGGGAAATGGCGAGCAGTACTTC
TRBJ2-5 | NA | NA | TRBV24-1 | CATSDFAAGRETQYF | TGTGCCACCAGTGATTTTGCAGCAGGGAGGGAGACCCAGTACTTC
TRBJ2-5 | NA | NA | TRBV5-1 | CASSWGLSQETQYF | TGCGCCAGCAGCTGGGGGCTATCCCAAGAGACCCAGTACTTC
TRBJ2-1 | NA | TRBD2 | TRBV5-5 | CASSLAAGGFYNEQFF | TGTGCCAGCAGCTTGGCAGCGGGGGGGTTCTACAATGAGCAGTTCTTC
TRBJ1-5 | NA | TRBD1 | TRBV6-5 | CASSRQGRNQPQHF | TGTGCCAGCTCCCGACAGGGCCGCAATCAGCCCCAGCATTTT
TRBJ2-3 | NA | NA | TRBV5-1 | CASSLQDTSTDTQYF | TGCGCCAGCAGCTTGCAGGATACTAGCACAGATACGCAGTATTTT
TRBJ1-6 | NA | TRBD1 | TRBV2 | CASSEGDRGSPLHF | TGTGCCAGCAGTGAGGGAGACAGGGGTTCACCCCTCCACTTT
TRBJ2-2 | NA | NA | TRBV2 | CASLSVRGTTGELFF | TGTGCCAGCCTCTCGGTCAGGGGTACCACCGGGGAGCTGTTTTTT
TRBJ2-1 | few | NA | TRBV6-5 | CASSYSRGGGLSEQFF | TGTGCCAGCAGTTACTCGAGGGGCGGGGGCCTGAGTGAGCAGTTCTTC
TRBJ2-5 | NA | NA | TRBV6-2/TRBV6-3 | CASSYGRGETQYF | TGTGCCAGCAGTTATGGCAGGGGAGAGACCCAGTACTTC
TRBJ1-2 | NA | TRBD1 | TRBV29-1 | CSVDIQGVHGYTF | TGCAGCGTTGACATCCAGGGGGTCCATGGCTACACCTTC
TRBJ2-7 | NA | TRBD2 | TRBV11-2 | CASSSLAGKSYEQYF | TGTGCCAGCAGCAGTCTAGCGGGGAAGTCCTACGAGCAGTACTTC
TRBJ2-3 | NA | NA | TRBV5-4 | CASSLPGTKLTDTQYF | TGTGCCAGCAGCTTACCCGGGACAAAATTAACAGATACGCAGTATTTT
TRBJ1-2 | NA | NA | TRBV2 | CASSESRGMSEGYTF | TGTGCCAGCAGTGAGTCCAGGGGAATGAGCGAGGGCTACACCTTC
TRBJ2-3 | NA | NA | TRBV6-5 | CASSTEITDTQYF | TGTGCCAGCAGTACGGAGATCACAGATACGCAGTATTTT
TRBJ1-6 | few | NA | TRBV6-5 | CASSSGQIYNSPLHF | TGTGCCAGCAGTTCCGGACAGATCTATAATTCACCCCTCCACTTT
TRBJ1-6 | NA | NA | TRBV19 | CASSIYANSPLHF | TGTGCCAGTAGTATCTACGCTAATTCACCCCTCCACTTT
TRBJ2-1 | once | TRBD2 | TRBV10-1 | CASSTGTSSHNEQFF | TGCGCCAGCAGCACCGGGACTAGCAGCCACAATGAGCAGTTCTTC
TRBJ1-6 | NA | TRBD1 | TRBV7-9 | CASSIGRQGARSPLHF | TGTGCCAGCAGCATAGGGAGACAGGGGGCGCGTTCACCCCTCCACTTT
TRBJ2-7 | NA | NA | TRBV19 | CASSSDGKSSYEQYF | TGTGCCAGTAGTTCGGACGGGAAGAGCTCCTACGAGCAGTACTTC
TRBJ1-1 | NA | TRBD1 | TRBV7-9 | CASSEGQEAFF | TGTGCCAGCAGCGAGGGACAGGAAGCTTTCTTT
TRBJ2-3 | NA | TRBD2 | TRBV12-5 | CASGEGLAGGPTDTQYF | TGTGCTAGTGGTGAGGGACTAGCGGGGGGGCCCACAGATACGCAGTATTTT
TRBJ2-2 | NA | NA | TRBV28 | CASILRGTGELFF | TGTGCCAGCATCCTCCGGGGCACCGGGGAGCTGTTTTTT
TRBJ1-1 | once | NA | TRBV6-5 | CATDRGVTEAFF | TGTGCCACCGACCGGGGAGTTACTGAAGCTTTCTTT
TRBJ1-5 | NA | NA | TRBV5-5 | CASSLQYNQPQHF | TGTGCCAGCAGCTTACAGTACAATCAGCCCCAGCATTTT
TRBJ1-4 | NA | TRBD1 | TRBV7-9 | CASSSDRADEKLFF | TGTGCCAGCAGCTCGGACAGGGCGGATGAAAAACTGTTTTTT
TRBJ2-5 | NA | TRBD2 | TRBV30 | CAWSDGTRPETQYF | TGTGCCTGGAGTGACGGGACTAGGCCAGAGACCCAGTACTTC
TRBJ2-1 | NA | TRBD2 | TRBV9 | CASSGLAGGHNEQFF | TGTGCCAGCAGCGGACTAGCGGGGGGCCACAATGAGCAGTTCTTC
TRBJ1-6 | NA | NA | TRBV30 | CAWTGLNSPLHF | TGTGCCTGGACAGGGCTCAATTCACCCCTCCACTTT
TRBJ2-5 | NA | NA | TRBV6-5 | CASSFRDWETQYF | TGTGCCAGCAGTTTTAGAGACTGGGAGACCCAGTACTTC
TRBJ1-2 | NA | TRBD1 | TRBV9 | CASSGDRGQGYTF | TGTGCCAGCAGCGGGGACAGGGGGCAAGGCTACACCTTC
TRBJ1-6 | once | NA | TRBV30 | CAWSREGRSYNSPLHF | TGTGCCTGGAGTCGAGAGGGCCGCTCCTATAATTCACCCCTCCACTTT
TRBJ1-4 | NA | TRBD1 | TRBV5-1 | CASSSGGGGEKLFF | TGCGCCAGCAGCTCAGGGGGAGGAGGGGAAAAACTGTTTTTT
TRBJ2-5 | NA | TRBD2 | TRBV15 | CATSRDNGGAETQYF | TGTGCCACCAGCAGAGATAACGGGGGGGCAGAGACCCAGTACTTC
TRBJ2-2 | NA | NA | TRBV30 | CAWDFGATGELFF | TGTGCCTGGGACTTTGGGGCCACCGGGGAGCTGTTTTTT
TRBJ1-1 | NA | NA | TRBV3-1/TRBV3-2 | CASSQEGGMNTEAFF | TGTGCCAGCAGCCAAGAGGGGGGGATGAACACTGAAGCTTTCTTT
TRBJ1-4 | once | NA | TRBV6-5 | CASSIQENEKLFF | TGTGCCAGCAGTATCCAGGAAAATGAAAAACTGTTTTTT
TRBJ1-2 | once | TRBD1 | TRBV30 | CAWATGGGYTF | TGTGCCTGGGCGACAGGGGGAGGCTACACCTTC
TRBJ1-1 | NA | NA | TRBV5-6 | CASSPDSLSMNTEAFF | TGTGCCAGCAGCCCGGACAGCCTAAGTATGAACACTGAAGCTTTCTTT
TRBJ1-1 | NA | NA | TRBV2 | CASSESRLVTEAFF | TGTGCCAGCAGTGAAAGCAGGTTAGTCACTGAAGCTTTCTTT
TRBJ2-4 | NA | TRBD2 | TRBV10-1 | CASSVSGGAQYF | TGCGCCAGCAGTGTAAGCGGGGGGGCACAGTACTTC
TRBJ1-3 | once | NA | TRBV11-2 | CASSLVGPQAGNTIYF | TGTGCCAGCAGCTTAGTGGGGCCGCAGGCAGGAAACACCATATATTTT
TRBJ2-7 | NA | TRBD1 | TRBV9 | CASSIGTGVYEQYF | TGTGCCAGCAGCATCGGGACAGGGGTATACGAGCAGTACTTC
TRBJ2-1 | few | TRBD2 | TRBV6-4 | CASSDSGTSGYNEQFF | TGTGCCAGCAGTGACTCCGGGACTAGCGGCTACAATGAGCAGTTCTTC